This T cell receptor beta chain was observed in a study of blood T cells in healthy people across ages. Study as a whole: About one barcoded beta molecule per two T cells came from capture by template switching. Study-level points and caveats: In long-lived donors, naive CD4+ cell counts and diversity exceeded those of aged donors.

A note on this clonotype: No antigen is known for it.

A second about 6 to 12 cycle PCR used barcoded and J-beta primers. Samples each returned at least 3 million CDR3-containing paired-end reads. TCRdb fed the 5' RACE reads into MiXCR, producing one record per CDR3 protein. The sample contains about a million distinct CDR3 sequences, roughly 50% of which appear only once. This receptor was obtained from a man aged 30 to 45 in good health. Sequenced material: blood.

The CDR3 DNA sequence: TGTGCCAGCAGCTTAGTTACACTGGAGCAGTACTTC. Its protein product is CASSLVTLEQYF. This sequence joins TRBV11-2 and TRBJ2-5; D is undetermined. The CDR3 spans 12 residues. In germline, CDR1 is SGHAT, CDR2 FQNNGV. Between the trimmed V and J ends, which lost 1 base and 11 bases, there was a span of 11 bases.